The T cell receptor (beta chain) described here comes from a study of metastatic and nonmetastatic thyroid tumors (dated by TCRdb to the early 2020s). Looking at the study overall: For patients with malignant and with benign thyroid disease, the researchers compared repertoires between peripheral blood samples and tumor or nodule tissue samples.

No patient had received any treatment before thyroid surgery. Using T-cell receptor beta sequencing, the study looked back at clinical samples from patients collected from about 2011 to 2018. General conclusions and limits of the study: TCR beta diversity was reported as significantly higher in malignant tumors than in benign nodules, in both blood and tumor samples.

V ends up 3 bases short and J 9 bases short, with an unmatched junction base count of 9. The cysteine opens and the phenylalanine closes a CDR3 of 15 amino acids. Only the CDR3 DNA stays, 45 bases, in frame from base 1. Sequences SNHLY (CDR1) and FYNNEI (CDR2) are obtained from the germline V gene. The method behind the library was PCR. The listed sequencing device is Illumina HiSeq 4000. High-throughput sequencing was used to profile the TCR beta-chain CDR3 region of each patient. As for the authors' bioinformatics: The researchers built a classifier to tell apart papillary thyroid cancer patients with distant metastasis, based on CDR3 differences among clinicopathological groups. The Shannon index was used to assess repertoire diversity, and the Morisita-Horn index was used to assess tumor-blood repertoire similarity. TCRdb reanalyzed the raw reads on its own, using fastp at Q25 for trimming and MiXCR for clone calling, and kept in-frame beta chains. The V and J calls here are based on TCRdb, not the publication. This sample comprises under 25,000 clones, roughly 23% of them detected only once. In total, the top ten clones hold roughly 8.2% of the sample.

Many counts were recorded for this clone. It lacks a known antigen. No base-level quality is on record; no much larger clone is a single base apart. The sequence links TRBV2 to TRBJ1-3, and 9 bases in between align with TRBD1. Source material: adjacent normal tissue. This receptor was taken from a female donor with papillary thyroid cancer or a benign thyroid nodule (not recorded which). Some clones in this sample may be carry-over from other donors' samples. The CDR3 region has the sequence CASSDPGTGSGTIYF. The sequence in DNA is TGTGCCAGCAGTGACCCCGGGACAGGGAGTGGCACCATATATTTT.